Shown below are 27 T cell receptor beta chains from a single sample sequenced in a study of monozygotic twins with inflammatory bowel disease. Using the 5' RACE reads, TCRdb records one entry per CDR3 protein without DNA. This sample's table has over 130,000 distinct CDR3 sequences. Sequencing was done on a sample of blood. Source of these receptors: a human donor with ulcerative colitis or Crohn's disease, or a healthy co-twin of an affected twin (not recorded which).

The J gene is TRBJ2-7, the V gene TRBV6-5; TCRdb selects TRBD1, and the lack of DNA leaves this call unchecked. The germline gives CDR1 MNHEY, CDR2 SVGAGI. This CDR3 is 17 amino acids long. The CDR3 sequence: CASSFISTERSSYEQYF.

The chain couples TRBV12-3 or TRBV12-4 to TRBJ1-1; the D gene TCRdb calls, TRBD1, cannot be checked with no DNA. The CDR3 sequence is 13 residues long. The chain's CDR3 is CASSSQGNTEAFF.

The CDR3 protein is CLTGQQAGELFF. This chain uses TRBV11-2 with TRBJ2-2; the D call of TRBD1 rests on TCRdb alone, since no DNA is present to check it. Germline assignment: CDR1 SGHAT and CDR2 FQNNGV. CDR3 length equals 12 residues.

The rearrangement links TRBV20-1 to TRBJ1-2; lacking DNA, the TRBD1 call made by TCRdb goes unchecked. The CDR3 extends over 15 amino acids. CDR1 is DFQATT, CDR2 SNEGSKA, per germline (reference sequence). This CDR3 reads CSAKGGGGQGYGYTF.

V and J are TRBV29-1 and TRBJ2-1; TCRdb lists TRBD1, though no DNA is available to test this call. CDR1 and CDR2 from the germline V gene are SQVTM and ANQGSEA. The CDR3 runs 13 residues. The CDR3 region is CSVTRGASDEQFF.

The chain couples TRBV11-2 to TRBJ2-3; TCRdb's D gene call, TRBD1, goes unchecked for lack of DNA. CDR3 size: 15 residues. The germline V gene encodes CDR1 SGHAT and CDR2 FQNNGV. CDR3 amino acids: CASSFGTGGPDTQYF. The full variable domain, in which reference TRBV11-2 and TRBJ2-3 provide the parts outside the CDR3, is EAGVAQSPRYKIIEKRQSVAFWCNPISGHATLYWYQQILGQGPKLLIQFQNNGVVDDSQLPKDRFSAERLKGVDSTLKIQPAKLEDSAVYLCASSFGTGGPDTQYFGPGTRLTVL.

The genes are TRBV6-2 or TRBV6-3 and TRBJ2-3. Germline V CDR1 and CDR2: MNHEY, SVGEGT. The CDR3 has 12 amino acids. The CDR3 loop reads CASTSRADTQYF.

The V and J genes are TRBV4-1 and TRBJ2-5; TCRdb selects TRBD2, and the lack of DNA leaves this call unchecked. CDR3 length equals 17 residues. Germline CDR1 reads MGHRA; CDR2 reads YSYEKL. The CDR3 here is CASSQEVLAGGQETQYF.

The chain employs TRBV7-3 and TRBJ2-1; TCRdb lists TRBD1, though no DNA is available to test this call. Germline V lookup: CDR1 SGHTA, CDR2 FQGTGA. CDR3 length: 14 amino acids. The CDR3 reads CASSPTGGRNEQFF.

This rearrangement joins TRBV20-1 to TRBJ2-1; lacking DNA, the TRBD2 call made by TCRdb goes unchecked. In germline, CDR1 is DFQATT, CDR2 SNEGSKA (reference sequence). The CDR3 runs 18 residues. The CDR3 region is CSARPPPGLEKRFYEQFF.

V gene TRBV25-1 combines with J gene TRBJ1-1; checking the TCRdb D call of TRBD1 is not possible without DNA. Germline V gene lookup returns CDR1 MGHDK and CDR2 SYGVNS. CDR3 length equals 14 residues. CDR3 protein: CASSEYGGTGEAFF.

CDR3 sequence: CSAIPGQGANEQYF. The V call is TRBV20-1, the J call TRBJ2-7; the D gene TCRdb calls, TRBD1, cannot be checked with no DNA. The germline V gene has CDR1 DFQATT and CDR2 SNEGSKA (reference sequence). This CDR3 contains 14 residues.

The chain combines TRBV7-8 with TRBJ2-7; TCRdb returns TRBD1, unconfirmable since there is no DNA. CDR1 is SGHVS and CDR2 is FQNEAQ in the germline V gene. This CDR3 has 13 residues. CDR3: CASSPGQNYEQYF.

The chain has TRBV7-2 and TRBJ1-1. Germline V CDR1 and CDR2: SGHTA, FQGNSA. The CDR3 length is 13 residues. The CDR3 region is CASSFDRGTEAFF.

The chain has TRBV11-3 and TRBJ2-7; TCRdb proposes TRBD1, but this gene call is untestable without DNA. Germline lookup yields CDR1 SGHNT and CDR2 YENEEA. CDR3 length: 16 residues. The chain's CDR3 is CASSLVLGPRSYEQYF.

V and J are TRBV19 and TRBJ1-6. CDR1 and CDR2 (germline): LNHDA, SQIVND (reference sequence). There are 12 residues in the CDR3. The CDR3 is CASSLPSAPLHF.

The V gene is TRBV7-2, the J gene TRBJ2-7; TCRdb proposes TRBD1, but this gene call is untestable without DNA. Germline values: CDR1 SGHTA, CDR2 FQGNSA. This CDR3 region has 15 residues. CDR3 sequence: CASSLRGGPSYEQYF.

This rearrangement joins TRBV5-1 to TRBJ2-3; as DNA is missing, the TRBD1 call by TCRdb cannot be tested. Germline values: CDR1 SGHRS, CDR2 YFSETQ. CDR3 length: 15 residues. The CDR3 loop is CASSQIRGDTDTQYF.

CDR3 sequence reads: CASSPRQGANSPLHF. The chain employs TRBV12-3 or TRBV12-4 and TRBJ1-6; with no DNA, the TCRdb D assignment of TRBD1 cannot be verified. This CDR3 contains 15 residues.

The chain employs TRBV20-1 and TRBJ1-4; TCRdb reports TRBD1, a call that lacks DNA to check it against. The germline CDR1 and CDR2 sequences are DFQATT and SNEGSKA (reference sequence). The CDR3 spans 12 residues. The CDR3 is CSAPGVHEKLFF.

The chain links TRBV5-1 to TRBJ1-4; TCRdb's D gene call, TRBD1, goes unchecked for lack of DNA. The CDR3 spans 14 residues. CDR1 and CDR2 from the germline V gene are SGHRS and YFSETQ. The CDR3 here is CASRSGGSNEKLFF.

The CDR3: CASSLQGALPVNTEAFF. The chain joins TRBV6-1 to TRBJ1-1; TCRdb's D call, TRBD1, is unchecked because there is no DNA. The CDR3 loop spans 17 amino acids. Germline CDR1 and CDR2: MNHNS and SASEGT.

V gene TRBV6-5 combines with J gene TRBJ2-1; TCRdb designates TRBD2, a call that cannot be tested without DNA. The CDR3 is made up of 15 amino acids. Germline V lookup: CDR1 MNHEY, CDR2 SVGAGI. The CDR3 reads CASSYRRGFYNEQFF.

The chain joins TRBV7-2 to TRBJ1-1. Per the germline V gene, CDR1 is SGHTA and CDR2 is FQGNSA. The CDR3 has 16 residues. CDR3 protein: CASRQGSTSLNTEAFF.

This rearrangement joins TRBV7-9 to TRBJ1-2; the D call of TRBD1 rests on TCRdb alone, since no DNA is present to check it. The germline gives CDR1 SEHNR, CDR2 FQNEAQ (reference sequence). CDR3 size: 15 residues. CDR3 residues: CASSHRQGELYGYTF.

The chain couples TRBV29-1 to TRBJ2-2. The CDR3 consists of 14 residues. CDR1 is SQVTM and CDR2 is ANQGSEA in the germline V gene. This CDR3 reads CSVDDHTNTGELFF.

The chain recombines TRBV20-1 with TRBJ2-7; the D call of TRBD1 rests on TCRdb alone, since no DNA is present to check it. CDR1 DFQATT and CDR2 SNEGSKA come from the germline V gene (reference sequence). CDR3 length equals 12 residues. CDR3 sequence reads: CSATRGIYEQYF.